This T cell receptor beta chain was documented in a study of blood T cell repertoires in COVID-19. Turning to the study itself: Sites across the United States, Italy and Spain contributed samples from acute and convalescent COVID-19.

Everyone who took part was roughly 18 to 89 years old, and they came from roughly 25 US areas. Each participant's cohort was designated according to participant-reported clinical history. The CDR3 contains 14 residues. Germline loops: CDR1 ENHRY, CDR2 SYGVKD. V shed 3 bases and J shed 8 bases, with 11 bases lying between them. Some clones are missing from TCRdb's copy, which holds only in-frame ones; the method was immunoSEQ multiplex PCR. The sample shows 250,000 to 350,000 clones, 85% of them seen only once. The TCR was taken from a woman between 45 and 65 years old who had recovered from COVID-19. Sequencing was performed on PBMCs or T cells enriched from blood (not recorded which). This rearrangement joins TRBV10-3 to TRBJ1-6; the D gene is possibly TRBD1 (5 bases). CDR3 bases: TGTGCCATCAGTGAAGGAGGGGATCATTCACCCCTCCACTTT. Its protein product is CAISEGGDHSPLHF.